These T cell receptor gamma chains were read from a single sample in a study of gammadelta T cells in human blood. TCRdb reanalysed the RT-PCR reads with CATT. The listing contains 95 to 100 gamma-chain clones. The sequenced sample consisted of Vgamma9Vdelta2 gamma-delta T cells from adult blood. Every receptor here comes from a human donor. CDR3s include the opening cysteine and the closing phenylalanine or tryptophan. Clone size is given as once, few or many counts, or a class when the clone is expanded.

j_gene: TRGJ1/TRGJ2; v_gene: TRGV10; abundance: hyperexpanded; CDR3aa: CAAWDRDYKKLF; CDR3nt: TGTGCTGCGTGGGATCGCGATTATAAGAAACTCTTT
j_gene: TRGJP; v_gene: TRGV9; abundance: large; CDR3aa: CALWQELGKKIKVF; CDR3nt: TGTGCCTTGTGGCAAGAGTTGGGCAAAAAAATCAAGGTATTT
j_gene: TRGJP; v_gene: TRGV9; abundance: hyperexpanded; CDR3aa: CALWEVRELGKKIKVF; CDR3nt: TGTGCCTTGTGGGAGGTGCGAGAGTTGGGCAAAAAAATCAAGGTATTT
j_gene: TRGJP; v_gene: TRGV9; abundance: hyperexpanded; CDR3aa: CALWEVPPQELGKKIKVF; CDR3nt: TGTGCCTTGTGGGAGGTCCCCCCTCAAGAGTTGGGCAAAAAAATCAAGGTATTT
j_gene: TRGJP; v_gene: TRGV9; abundance: large; CDR3aa: CALWEVQRELGKKIKVF; CDR3nt: TGTGCCTTGTGGGAGGTGCAGAGAGAGTTGGGCAAAAAAATCAAGGTATTT
j_gene: TRGJP; v_gene: TRGV9; abundance: few; CDR3aa: CALWEGNQELDKKIKVF; CDR3nt: TGTGCCTTGTGGGAGGGCAACCAAGAGTTGGACAAAAAAATCAAGGTATTT
j_gene: TRGJP1; v_gene: TRGV10; abundance: hyperexpanded; CDR3aa: CAAWENTTGWFKIF; CDR3nt: TGTGCTGCGTGGGAAAATACCACTGGTTGGTTCAAGATATTT
j_gene: TRGJP; v_gene: TRGV9; abundance: hyperexpanded; CDR3aa: CALWEAPQELGKKIKVF; CDR3nt: TGTGCCTTGTGGGAGGCCCCCCAAGAGTTGGGCAAAAAAATCAAGGTATTT
j_gene: TRGJP; v_gene: TRGV9; abundance: hyperexpanded; CDR3aa: CALWEKEELGKKIKVF; CDR3nt: TGTGCCTTGTGGGAGAAGGAAGAGTTGGGCAAAAAAATCAAGGTATTT
j_gene: TRGJP; v_gene: TRGV9; abundance: hyperexpanded; CDR3aa: CALWEVVGAQELGKKIKVF; CDR3nt: TGTGCCTTGTGGGAGGTAGTAGGGGCGCAAGAGTTGGGCAAAAAAATCAAGGTATTT
j_gene: TRGJ1/TRGJ2; v_gene: TRGV4; abundance: hyperexpanded; CDR3aa: CATWDRGLF; CDR3nt: TGTGCCACCTGGGATAGGGGACTCTTT
j_gene: TRGJP; v_gene: TRGV9; abundance: large; CDR3aa: CALWEHQELGKKIKVF; CDR3nt: TGTGCCTTGTGGGAGCACCAAGAGTTGGGCAAAAAAATCAAGGTATTT
j_gene: TRGJP; v_gene: TRGV9; abundance: hyperexpanded; CDR3aa: CALWEASGELGKKIKVF; CDR3nt: TGTGCCTTGTGGGAGGCGTCAGGGGAGTTGGGCAAAAAAATCAAGGTATTT